These 6 T cell receptor beta chains came from one sample sequenced in a study of shared clonotypes between healthy human individuals (dated by TCRdb to 2018 to 2021). CD8 naive samples consisted of CD45RO-negative cells that were positively selected for CCR7, yielding a CD45RA+CCR7+ population without TemRA cells. Libraries were prepared through the immunoSEQ multiplex PCR assay. The source is immuneACCESS, and TCRdb retained only in-frame sequences with V and J called. Part of the clones is not carried over; for the studies checked, unresolved V genes explain less than half of this, and the remainder is unexplained. In this sample the table shows 700,000 to 950,000 clones, roughly 96% of which occur a single time. The ten largest account for less than 0.25% of the sample. The sample taken for sequencing was naive CD8+ T cells sorted from blood. The sample's cell subset or site label is to be understood as: CD45RA+CCR7+. The receptors were gathered from a man younger than 40 in good health.

The gene calls are TRBV2 and TRBJ1-2, with a tentative D call TRBD1 (5 bases). CDR1 SNHLY and CDR2 FYNNEI come from the germline V gene. CDR3 size: 15 residues. V lost 8 bases to trimming and J lost 5 bases, with 21 bases between them. CDR3 sequence (DNA): TGTGCCAGCGCCCCGGACGCCCCAGGGCGGTATGGCTACACCTTC. It yields the protein CASAPDAPGRYGYTF.

The CDR3 DNA reads as TGTGCCAGCAGCGCCCCCGCCTCGAATAATGAGCAGTTCTTC. This translates into CASSAPASNNEQFF. The genes are TRBV9 and TRBJ2-1; no clear D gene. V was pared by 3 bases and J by 7 bases, with 14 bases between. Germline lookup yields CDR1 SGDLS and CDR2 YYNGEE. This CDR3 is 14 amino acids long.

This chain links TRBV30 with TRBJ2-1, with 8 bases matching TRBD2. V lost 3 bases and J lost 7; bases outside the gene matches: 11. From germline, CDR1 is GTSNPN and CDR2 SVGIG (reference sequence). The CDR3 covers 15 residues. This CDR3 is CAWRWREAPWNEQFF. Here the CDR3 DNA reads TGTGCCTGGAGGTGGCGGGAGGCCCCTTGGAATGAGCAGTTCTTC. Complete variable domain (other parts from reference TRBV30 and TRBJ2-1): SQTIHQWPATLVQPVGSPLSLECTVEGTSNPNLYWYRQAAGRGLQLLFYSVGIGQISSEVPQNLSASRPQDRQFILSSKKLLLSDSGFYLCAWRWREAPWNEQFFGPGTRLTVL.

As concerns this clone: At one of its ends the junction is not consistent with the germline gene, which may arise from a read error. This chain connects TRBV29-1 to TRBJ2-3; D perhaps matches TRBD1 (6 bases). Germline V gives CDR1 SQVTM, CDR2 ANQGSEA. This CDR3 comprises 15 residues. CDR3: CSVEDTGFGTDTQYF. The CDR3 DNA sequence: TGCAGCGTAGAAGACACAGGGTTTGGCACAGATACGCAGTATTTT.

The V gene is TRBV7-3, the J gene TRBJ2-2, with 9 bases identical to TRBD2. V lost 7 bases, J lost 4 bases, and 7 bases stayed unmatched. The CDR3 consists of 15 residues. The germline CDR1 and CDR2 sequences are SGHTA and FQGTGA. The CDR3 loop reads CASTGSGRGTGELFF. CDR3 DNA sequence: TGTGCCAGCACTGGTAGCGGGAGAGGCACCGGGGAGCTGTTTTTT.

This chain connects TRBV6-1 to TRBJ1-2; D might be TRBD1 (5 bases). Trimming stripped 0 bases from V and 3 bases from J, with 8 bases between. The germline CDR1 and CDR2 sequences are MNHNS and SASEGT. The CDR3 loop spans 14 amino acids. CDR3 amino acids: CASSEAAGYYGYTF. The CDR3, as DNA: TGTGCCAGCAGTGAAGCTGCAGGGTACTATGGCTACACCTTC.